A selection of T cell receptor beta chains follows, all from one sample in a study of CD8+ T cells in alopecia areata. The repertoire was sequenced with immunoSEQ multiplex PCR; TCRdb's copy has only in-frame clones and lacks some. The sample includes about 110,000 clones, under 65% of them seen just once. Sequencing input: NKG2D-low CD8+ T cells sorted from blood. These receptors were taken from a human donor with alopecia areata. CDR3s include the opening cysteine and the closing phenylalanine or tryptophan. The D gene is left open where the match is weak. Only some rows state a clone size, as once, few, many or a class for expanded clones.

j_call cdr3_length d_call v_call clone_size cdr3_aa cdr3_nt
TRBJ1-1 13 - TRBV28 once CASSSTLNTEAFF TGTGCCAGCAGTTCGACCCTGAACACTGAAGCTTTCTTT
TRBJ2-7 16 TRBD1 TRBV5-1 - CASSLVARGPDYEQYF TGCGCCAGCAGCTTGGTCGCCAGGGGGCCCGACTACGAGCAGTACTTC
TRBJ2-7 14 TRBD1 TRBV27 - CASSLSGTAYEQYF TGTGCCAGCAGTTTATCAGGGACAGCCTACGAGCAGTACTTC
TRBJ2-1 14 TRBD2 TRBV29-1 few CSVSGRGSYNEQFF TGCAGCGTTAGCGGGAGGGGGTCCTACAATGAGCAGTTCTTC
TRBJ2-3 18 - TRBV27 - CASSLLSTGTPSTDTQYF TGTGCCAGCAGTTTACTCTCGACCGGGACACCGAGCACAGATACGCAGTATTTT
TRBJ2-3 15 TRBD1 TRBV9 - CASSPQGALGDTQYF TGTGCCAGCAGCCCCCAGGGGGCCCTAGGGGATACGCAGTATTTT
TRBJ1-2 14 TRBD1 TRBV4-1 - CASSPRQGDYGYTF TGCGCCAGCAGCCCACGACAGGGCGACTATGGCTACACCTTC
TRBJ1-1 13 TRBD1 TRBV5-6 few CASSWGTGAQAFF TGTGCCAGCAGCTGGGGGACAGGGGCCCAAGCTTTCTTT
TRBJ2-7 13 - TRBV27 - CASSRNLAYEQYF TGTGCCAGTTCCAGGAATCTAGCCTACGAGCAGTACTTC
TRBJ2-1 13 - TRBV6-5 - CASSYGWDNEQFF TGTGCCAGCAGTTACGGATGGGACAATGAGCAGTTCTTC
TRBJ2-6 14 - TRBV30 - CAWSTPTGANVLTF TGTGCCTGGAGTACCCCTACAGGGGCCAACGTCCTGACTTTC
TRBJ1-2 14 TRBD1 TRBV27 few CASSLTGSNYGYTF TGTGCCAGCAGCTTGACAGGGTCTAACTATGGCTACACCTTC
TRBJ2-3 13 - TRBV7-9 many CASSPSVPDTQYF TGTGCCAGCAGCCCCAGCGTCCCAGATACGCAGTATTTT
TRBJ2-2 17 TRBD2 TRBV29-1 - CSARGRPSGPFTGELFF TGCAGCGCCAGAGGACGACCTAGCGGCCCTTTCACCGGGGAGCTGTTTTTT
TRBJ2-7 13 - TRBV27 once CASSLSRVYEQYF TGTGCCAGCAGTTTATCTCGGGTCTACGAGCAGTACTTC
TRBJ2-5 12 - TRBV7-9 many CASGGLQETQYF TGTGCCAGCGGAGGACTCCAAGAGACCCAGTACTTC
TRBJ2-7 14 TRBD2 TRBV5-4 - CASSRPTSGIEQYF TGTGCCAGCAGCCGCCCGACTAGCGGTATCGAGCAGTACTTC
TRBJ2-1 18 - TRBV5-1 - CASSLNRDGGRSYNEQFF TGCGCCAGCAGCTTGAACAGGGATGGCGGGCGCTCCTACAATGAGCAGTTCTTC
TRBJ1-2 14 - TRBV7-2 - CASSFPGLNYGYTF TGTGCCAGCAGCTTCCCAGGCCTAAACTATGGCTACACCTTC
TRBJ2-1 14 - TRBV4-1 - CASSQDTLAPEQFF TGCGCCAGCAGCCAAGACACCCTCGCCCCTGAGCAGTTCTTC
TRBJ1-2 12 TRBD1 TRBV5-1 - CASRDRGYGYTF TGCGCCAGTCGGGACAGGGGCTATGGCTACACCTTC
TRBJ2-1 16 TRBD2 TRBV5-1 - CASSPEAGPFGFEQFF TGCGCCAGCTCCCCGGAAGCGGGACCTTTTGGCTTTGAGCAGTTCTTC
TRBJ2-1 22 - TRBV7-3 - CASSSHRANPGVEGSSYNEQFF TGTGCCAGCAGCTCCCACCGTGCGAATCCGGGGGTTGAGGGAAGCTCCTACAATGAGCAGTTCTTC
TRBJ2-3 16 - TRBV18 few CASSPRDSASTDTQYF TGTGCCAGCTCACCACGTGATAGCGCAAGCACAGATACGCAGTATTTT
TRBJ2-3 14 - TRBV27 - CASSFGPVSDTQYF TGTGCCAGCAGTTTCGGGCCTGTGTCCGATACGCAGTATTTT
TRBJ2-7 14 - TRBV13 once CATMPRDGVSEQYF TGTGCCACCATGCCCCGGGACGGAGTATCCGAGCAGTACTTC